One and the same sample provided the 10 T cell receptor beta chains below, sequenced in a study of molecular identifiers for immune sequencing clone quantification. TCRdb passed the PCR reads through MiXCR, listing each CDR3 protein once. This sample yields under 350,000 distinct CDR3 sequences, of which roughly a quarter are seen a single time; 0.65% to 0.75% belongs to the top ten. The sample comprised naive CD8+ T cells from blood, with Jurkat cell RNA spiked in. Subset in this sample: FACS-sorted CD8+CD4-CCR7+CD45RA+ naive T cells. Receptor source: a human donor in good health. Some libraries in this study had Jurkat cell RNA spiked in.

The table lists this clonotype with a few counts. The chain combines TRBV12-3 or TRBV12-4 with TRBJ1-1, with TRBD1 identical over 7 bases. CDR3 length: 13 residues. Germline trimming cut 3 bases from V and 8 bases from J; bases unmatched to any gene: 6. DNA for the CDR3: TGTGCCAGCAGTTTCTCCCCACAGGGGGAAGCTTTCTTT. Its protein product is CASSFSPQGEAFF.

A word on this clonotype: With a much larger clone just one base away, this may be a read error. This chain links TRBV29-1 with TRBJ2-7, with D possibly being TRBD2 (6 bases). The CDR3 loop spans 12 amino acids. CDR1 is SQVTM, CDR2 ANQGSEA, per germline. The CDR3 protein is CSVRDGTYEQSF. Here the CDR3 DNA reads TGCAGCGTGCGGGACGGCACCTACGAGCAGTCCTTC.

V and J are TRBV30 and TRBJ2-7, with TRBD1 identical over 8 bases. This CDR3 has 12 residues. Germline CDR1 reads GTSNPN; CDR2 reads SVGIG (reference sequence). V was pared by 5 bases and J by 2 bases, with 2 bases of the junction left unmatched. The CDR3 reads CAWPTGAYEQYF. CDR3 DNA: TGTGCCTGGCCGACAGGGGCCTACGAGCAGTACTTC.

CDR3 sequence reads: CASSQAFGTSVEQYF. Written as DNA, the CDR3 is TGTGCCAGCAGCCAAGCTTTCGGGACTAGCGTCGAGCAGTACTTC. V is TRBV14 and J is TRBJ2-7; 10 bases match TRBD2. Germline V gives CDR1 SGHDN, CDR2 FVKESK. After removal of 1 base from V and 6 bases from J, the junction contained 6 bases not matched to a gene. The CDR3 extends over 15 amino acids.

Ten or more counts support this clonotype. V gene TRBV7-9 combines with J gene TRBJ2-3, with D perhaps assigned TRBD1 or TRBD2 (5 bases each). In germline, CDR1 is SEHNR, CDR2 FQNEAQ (reference sequence). This CDR3 is built from 15 residues. Trimming stripped 1 base from V and 2 bases from J, with 10 bases between. CDR3 bases: TGTGCCAGCAGCTTAGTCGTGGGGACCACAGATACGCAGTATTTT. This codes for CASSLVVGTTDTQYF. The entire variable domain, with the rest obtained from reference TRBV7-9 and TRBJ2-3, is as follows: DTGVSQNPRHKITKRGQNVTFRCDPISEHNRLYWYRQTLGQGPEFLTYFQNEAQLEKSRLLSDRFSAERPKGSFSTLEIQRTEQGDSAMYLCASSLVVGTTDTQYFGPGTRLTVL.

This chain connects TRBV6-2 or TRBV6-3 to TRBJ1-2; D not resolved. V lost 7 bases, J lost 3 bases, and 21 bases lay in between. CDR3 size: 16 residues. CDR1 and CDR2 from the germline V gene are MNHEY and SVGEGT. CDR3 bases: TGTGCCAGCACCTCCCCCGGCGGGGAATTCGACTATGGCTACACCTTC. Translation gives CASTSPGGEFDYGYTF.

The chain combines TRBV5-8 with TRBJ1-1, with TRBD1 as a possible D gene (5 bases). The V end lost 2 bases, the J end lost 4 bases, and 9 bases lay between the germline ends. Germline CDR1 is SGHTS and CDR2 is YDEGEE. The CDR3 consists of 13 residues. The CDR3 DNA reads TGTGCCAGCAGCTTCGGGGCTCCCACTGAAGCTTTCTTT. Its translation: CASSFGAPTEAFF.

The chain combines TRBV6-5 with TRBJ2-7; no firm D call. CDR1 is MNHEY and CDR2 is SVGAGI in the germline V gene. This CDR3 is built from 15 residues. V lost 2 bases, J lost 6 bases, and 17 bases lay in between. The CDR3 loop reads CASSYRFQQIAEQYF. The CDR3 bases are TGTGCCAGCAGTTACCGATTTCAGCAGATAGCCGAGCAGTACTTC.

This clonotype showed up just a few times. This rearrangement joins TRBV7-6 to TRBJ1-4; the D gene is possibly TRBD1 (5 bases). The CDR3 length is 15 residues. Trimming pared 2 bases from V and 8 bases from J, leaving 15 bases between. Germline values: CDR1 SGHVS, CDR2 FNYEAQ. The CDR3 nucleotides read TGTGCCAGCAGCTTAAGTTGGGACGGCCGGGAAAAACTGTTTTTT. Amino acids: CASSLSWDGREKLFF.

V and J are TRBV7-9 and TRBJ2-3; D gene ambiguous. Trimming took off 6 bases at V and 6 bases at J, with 13 bases between the two ends. This CDR3 spans 13 amino acids. CDR1 is SEHNR, CDR2 FQNEAQ, per germline (reference sequence). CDR3: CASRRSPEDTQYF. In nucleotides, the CDR3 is TGTGCCAGCAGACGATCCCCTGAGGATACGCAGTATTTT. The full variable domain, with the rest looked up from reference TRBV7-9 and TRBJ2-3, is DTGVSQNPRHKITKRGQNVTFRCDPISEHNRLYWYRQTLGQGPEFLTYFQNEAQLEKSRLLSDRFSAERPKGSFSTLEIQRTEQGDSAMYLCASRRSPEDTQYFGPGTRLTVL.